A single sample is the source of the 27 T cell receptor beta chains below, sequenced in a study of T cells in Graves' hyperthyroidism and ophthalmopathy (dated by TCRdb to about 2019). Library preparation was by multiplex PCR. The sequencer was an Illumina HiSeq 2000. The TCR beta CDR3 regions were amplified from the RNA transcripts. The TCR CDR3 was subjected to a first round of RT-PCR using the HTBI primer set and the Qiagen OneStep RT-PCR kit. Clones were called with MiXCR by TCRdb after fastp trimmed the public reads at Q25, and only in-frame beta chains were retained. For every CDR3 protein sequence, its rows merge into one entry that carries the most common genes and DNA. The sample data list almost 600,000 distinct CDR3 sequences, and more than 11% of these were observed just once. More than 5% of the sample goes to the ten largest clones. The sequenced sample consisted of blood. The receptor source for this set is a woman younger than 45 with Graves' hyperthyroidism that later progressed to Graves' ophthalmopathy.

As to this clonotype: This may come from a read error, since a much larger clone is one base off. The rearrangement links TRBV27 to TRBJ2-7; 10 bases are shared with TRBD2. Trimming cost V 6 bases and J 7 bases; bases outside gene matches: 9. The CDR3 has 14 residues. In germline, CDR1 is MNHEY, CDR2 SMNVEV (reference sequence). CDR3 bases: TGTGCCAGCAGAGGGCTAGCGGGAGCCAAAGAGCAGTACTTC. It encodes CASRGLAGAKEQYF.

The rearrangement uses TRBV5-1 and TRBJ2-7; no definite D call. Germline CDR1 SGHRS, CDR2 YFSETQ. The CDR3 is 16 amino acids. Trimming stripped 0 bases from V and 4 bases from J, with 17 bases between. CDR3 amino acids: CASSLAPGNSNYEQYF. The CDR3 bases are TGCGCCAGCAGCTTGGCCCCTGGTAACAGCAATTACGAGCAGTACTTC. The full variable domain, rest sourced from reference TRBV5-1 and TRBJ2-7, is KAGVTQTPRYLIKTRGQQVTLSCSPISGHRSVSWYQQTPGQGLQFLFEYFSETQRNKGNFPGRFSGRQFSNSRSEMNVSTLELGDSALYLCASSLAPGNSNYEQYFGPGTRLTVT.

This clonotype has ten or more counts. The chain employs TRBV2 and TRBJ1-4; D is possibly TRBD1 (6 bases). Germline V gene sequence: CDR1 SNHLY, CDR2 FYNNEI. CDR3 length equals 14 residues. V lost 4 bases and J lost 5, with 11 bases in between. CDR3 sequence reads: CASSVDRVNEKLFF. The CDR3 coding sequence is TGTGCCAGCAGTGTGGACAGAGTAAATGAAAAACTGTTTTTT.

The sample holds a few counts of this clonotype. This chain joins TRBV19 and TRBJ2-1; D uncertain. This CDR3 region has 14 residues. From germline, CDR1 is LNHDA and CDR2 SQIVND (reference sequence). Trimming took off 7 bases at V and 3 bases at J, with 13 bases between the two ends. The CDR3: CASTPVGDYNEQFF. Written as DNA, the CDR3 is TGTGCCAGTACCCCGGTGGGTGACTACAATGAGCAGTTCTTC.

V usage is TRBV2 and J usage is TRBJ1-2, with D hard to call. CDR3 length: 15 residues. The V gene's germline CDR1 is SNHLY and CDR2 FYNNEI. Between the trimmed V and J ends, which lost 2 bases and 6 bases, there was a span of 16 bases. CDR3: CASSEQGPAMDGYTF. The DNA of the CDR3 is TGTGCCAGCAGTGAACAAGGCCCGGCGATGGATGGCTACACCTTC.

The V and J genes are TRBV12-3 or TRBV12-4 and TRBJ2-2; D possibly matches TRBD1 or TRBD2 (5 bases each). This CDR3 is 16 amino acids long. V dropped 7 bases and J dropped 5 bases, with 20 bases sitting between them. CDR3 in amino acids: CASTHQGEGLTGELFF. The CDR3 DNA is TGTGCCAGCACACATCAGGGCGAGGGGCTGACCGGGGAGCTGTTTTTT.

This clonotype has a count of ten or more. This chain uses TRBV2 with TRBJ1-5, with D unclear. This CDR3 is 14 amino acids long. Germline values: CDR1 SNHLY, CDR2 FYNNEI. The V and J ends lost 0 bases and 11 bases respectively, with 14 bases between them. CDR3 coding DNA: TGTGCCAGCAGTGAAGCGCAGTGGGAATGGTCCCAGCATTTT. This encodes CASSEAQWEWSQHF.

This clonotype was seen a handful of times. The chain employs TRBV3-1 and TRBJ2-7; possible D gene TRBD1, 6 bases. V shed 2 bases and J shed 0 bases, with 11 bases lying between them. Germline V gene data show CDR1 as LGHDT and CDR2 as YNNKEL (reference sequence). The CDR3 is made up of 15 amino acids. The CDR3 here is CASSQTGLSSYEQYF. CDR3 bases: TGTGCCAGCAGCCAAACAGGGCTAAGCTCCTACGAGCAGTACTTC.

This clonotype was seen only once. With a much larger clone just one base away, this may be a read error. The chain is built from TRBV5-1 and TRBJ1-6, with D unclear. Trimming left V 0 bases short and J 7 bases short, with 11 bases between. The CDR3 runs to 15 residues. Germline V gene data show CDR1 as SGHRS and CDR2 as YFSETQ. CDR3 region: CASSLATSGNSPLHF. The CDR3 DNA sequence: TGCGCCAGCAGCTTGGCCACCTCCGGAAATTCACCCCTCCACTTT.

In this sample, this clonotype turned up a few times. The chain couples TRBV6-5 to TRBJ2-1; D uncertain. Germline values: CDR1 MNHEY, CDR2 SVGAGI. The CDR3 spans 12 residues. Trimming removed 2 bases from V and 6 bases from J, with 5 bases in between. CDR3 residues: CASSYGINEQFF. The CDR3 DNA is TGTGCCAGCAGTTACGGCATCAATGAGCAGTTCTTC.

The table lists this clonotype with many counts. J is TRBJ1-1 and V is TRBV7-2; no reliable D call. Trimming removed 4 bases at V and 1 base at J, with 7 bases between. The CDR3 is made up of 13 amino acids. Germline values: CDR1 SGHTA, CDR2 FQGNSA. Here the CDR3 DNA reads TGTGCCAGCAGCTCGGGCCGGAACACTGAAGCTTTCTTT. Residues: CASSSGRNTEAFF. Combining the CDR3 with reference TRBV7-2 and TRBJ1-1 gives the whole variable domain GAGVSQSPSNKVTEKGKDVELRCDPISGHTALYWYRQSLGQGLEFLIYFQGNSAPDKSGLPSDRFSAERTGGSVSTLTIQRTQQEDSAVYLCASSSGRNTEAFFGQGTRLTVV.

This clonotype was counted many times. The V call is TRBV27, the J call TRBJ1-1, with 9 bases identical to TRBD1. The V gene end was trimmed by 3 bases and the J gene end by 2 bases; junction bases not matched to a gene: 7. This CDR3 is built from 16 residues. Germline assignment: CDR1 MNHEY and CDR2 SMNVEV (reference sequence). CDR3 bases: TGTGCCAGCAGTTTCCACCAGACAGGGGGAAACACTGAAGCTTTCTTT. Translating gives CASSFHQTGGNTEAFF.

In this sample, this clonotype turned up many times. This CDR3 reads CASSTYGTGEGDTQYF. The DNA for the CDR3 is TGTGCCAGCAGTACCTACGGGACAGGGGAGGGAGATACGCAGTATTTT. The chain couples TRBV28 to TRBJ2-3, with 10 nucleotides matching TRBD1. The V gene end was trimmed by 5 bases and the J gene end by 5 bases; junction bases not matched to a gene: 10. This CDR3 is built from 16 residues. Germline V lookup: CDR1 MDHEN, CDR2 SYDVKM.

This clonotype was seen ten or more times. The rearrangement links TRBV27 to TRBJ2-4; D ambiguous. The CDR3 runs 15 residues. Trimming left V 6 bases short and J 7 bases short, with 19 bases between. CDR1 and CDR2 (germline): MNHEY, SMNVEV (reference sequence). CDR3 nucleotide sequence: TGTGCCAGCAGACCAAGGGCAGGTCAGACGAACATTCAGTACTTC. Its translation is CASRPRAGQTNIQYF.

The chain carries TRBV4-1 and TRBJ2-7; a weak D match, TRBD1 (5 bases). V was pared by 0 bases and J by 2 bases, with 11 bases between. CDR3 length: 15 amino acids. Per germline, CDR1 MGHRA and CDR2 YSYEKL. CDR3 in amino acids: CASSQDWGDPYEQYF. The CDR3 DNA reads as TGCGCCAGCAGCCAAGATTGGGGCGACCCCTACGAGCAGTACTTC.

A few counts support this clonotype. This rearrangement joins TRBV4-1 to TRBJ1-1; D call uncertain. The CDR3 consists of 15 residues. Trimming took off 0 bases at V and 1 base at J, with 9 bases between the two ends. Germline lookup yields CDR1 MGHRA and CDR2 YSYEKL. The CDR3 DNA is TGCGCCAGCAGCCAAGAGTTCGGAGCGAACACTGAAGCTTTCTTT. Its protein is CASSQEFGANTEAFF.

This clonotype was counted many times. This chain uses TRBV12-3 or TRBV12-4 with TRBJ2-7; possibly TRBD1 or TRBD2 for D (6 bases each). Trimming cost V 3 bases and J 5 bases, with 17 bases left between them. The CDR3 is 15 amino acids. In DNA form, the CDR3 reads TGTGCCAGCAGTTTCTATGGGGGCAAGCGGGACGAGCAGTACTTC. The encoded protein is CASSFYGGKRDEQYF.

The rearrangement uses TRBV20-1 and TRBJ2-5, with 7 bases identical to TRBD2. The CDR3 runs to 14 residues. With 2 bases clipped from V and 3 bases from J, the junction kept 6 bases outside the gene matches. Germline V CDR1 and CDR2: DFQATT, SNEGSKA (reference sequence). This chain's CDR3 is CSARSASGKETQYF. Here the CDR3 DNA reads TGCAGTGCTAGATCGGCTAGCGGAAAAGAGACCCAGTACTTC.

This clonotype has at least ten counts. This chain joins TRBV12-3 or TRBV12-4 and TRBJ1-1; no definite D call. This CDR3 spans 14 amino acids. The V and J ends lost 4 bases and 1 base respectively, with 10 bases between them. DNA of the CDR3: TGTGCCAGCAGTTCCCGTCGGGGGAACACTGAAGCTTTCTTT. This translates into CASSSRRGNTEAFF.

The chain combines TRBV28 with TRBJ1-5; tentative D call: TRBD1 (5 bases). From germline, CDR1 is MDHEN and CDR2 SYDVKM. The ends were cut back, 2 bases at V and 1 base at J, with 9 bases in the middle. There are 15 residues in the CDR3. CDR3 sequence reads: CASSLRGVSNQPQHF. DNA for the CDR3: TGTGCCAGCAGTTTACGAGGGGTAAGCAATCAGCCCCAGCATTTT.

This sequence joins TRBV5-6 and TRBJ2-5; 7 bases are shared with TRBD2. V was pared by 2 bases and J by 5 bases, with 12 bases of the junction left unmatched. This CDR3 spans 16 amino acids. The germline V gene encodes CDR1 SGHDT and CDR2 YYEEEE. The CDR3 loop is CASSFPGTTTRETQYF. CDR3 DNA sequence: TGTGCCAGCAGCTTCCCCGGGACTACCACCAGGGAGACCCAGTACTTC.

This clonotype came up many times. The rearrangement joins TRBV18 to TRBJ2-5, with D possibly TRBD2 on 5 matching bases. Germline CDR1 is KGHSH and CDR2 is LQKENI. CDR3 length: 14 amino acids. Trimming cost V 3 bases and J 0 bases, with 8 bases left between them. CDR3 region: CASSPRRNQETQYF. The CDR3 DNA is TGTGCCAGCTCACCTCGGAGGAACCAAGAGACCCAGTACTTC.

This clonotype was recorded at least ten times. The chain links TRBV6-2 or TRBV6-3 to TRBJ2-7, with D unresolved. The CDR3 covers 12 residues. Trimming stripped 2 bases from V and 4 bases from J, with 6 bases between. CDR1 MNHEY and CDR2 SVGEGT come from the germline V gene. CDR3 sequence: CASSYGWYEQYF. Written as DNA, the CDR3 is TGTGCCAGCAGTTACGGGTGGTACGAGCAGTACTTC.

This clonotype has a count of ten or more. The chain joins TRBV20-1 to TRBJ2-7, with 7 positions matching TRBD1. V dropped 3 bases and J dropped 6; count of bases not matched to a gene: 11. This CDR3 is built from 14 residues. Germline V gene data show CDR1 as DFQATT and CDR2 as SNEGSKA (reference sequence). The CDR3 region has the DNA TGCAGTGCTAGGAAGACAGGGATAGAGGGCGAGCAGTACTTC. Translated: CSARKTGIEGEQYF.

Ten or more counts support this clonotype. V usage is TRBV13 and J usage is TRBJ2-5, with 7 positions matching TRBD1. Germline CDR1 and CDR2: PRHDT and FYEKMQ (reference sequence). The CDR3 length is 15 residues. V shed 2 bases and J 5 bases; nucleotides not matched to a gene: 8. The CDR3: CASSLMVRGRETQYF. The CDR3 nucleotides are TGTGCCAGCAGCTTAATGGTGAGGGGGCGTGAGACCCAGTACTTC.

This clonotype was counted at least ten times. The CDR3 sequence: CSAPTATDTQYF. Written as DNA, the CDR3 is TGCAGCGCCCCAACAGCGACAGATACGCAGTATTTT. The chain links TRBV29-1 to TRBJ2-3; D unresolved. The V and J ends lost 7 bases and 3 bases respectively, with 11 bases between them. The germline gives CDR1 SQVTM, CDR2 ANQGSEA. This CDR3 spans 12 amino acids.

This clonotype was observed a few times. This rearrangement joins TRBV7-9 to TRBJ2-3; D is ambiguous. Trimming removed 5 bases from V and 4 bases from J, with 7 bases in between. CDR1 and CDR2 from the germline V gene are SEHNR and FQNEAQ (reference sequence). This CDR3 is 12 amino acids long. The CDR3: CASSMKADTQYF. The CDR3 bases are TGTGCCAGCAGCATGAAGGCAGATACGCAGTATTTT. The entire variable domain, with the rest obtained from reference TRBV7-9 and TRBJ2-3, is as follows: DTGVSQNPRHKITKRGQNVTFRCDPISEHNRLYWYRQTLGQGPEFLTYFQNEAQLEKSRLLSDRFSAERPKGSFSTLEIQRTEQGDSAMYLCASSMKADTQYFGPGTRLTVL.